Below, 2 T cell receptor beta chains from the same sample are listed, as sequenced in a study of tumor-infiltrating lymphocytes in primary liver carcinoma. The roughly 20-31 mg bulk tissue piece was not sorted before simultaneous RNA and DNA extraction. Starting from approximately 470 ng of total RNA, TCR beta cDNA was produced with a primer in the constant region. Nested multiplex PCR, run for three rounds with slightly modified ARM-PCR, yielded TCR beta libraries. TRBV1-TRBV30 forward primers and a C-beta reverse primer were used in the first two PCR rounds, which each ran for ten to eleven cycles. Using its own MiXCR run on the multiplex PCR reads, TCRdb lists one record per CDR3 protein. This sample has roughly 78,000 distinct CDR3 sequences; about 70% occur once, and the top ten carry roughly an eighth. Sequenced material: liver tumor tissue from sampling region 4. Noted subset: tumor region T4, right-lateral pole. The origin of the receptors is an older woman with primary liver carcinoma and hepatitis B virus infection.

This clonotype was detected once. The final CDR3 position lacks the conserved phenylalanine or tryptophan, pointing to a likely read error. The chain recombines TRBV28 with TRBJ1-5, with a weak D call TRBD1 (5 bases). CDR3 length: 14 amino acids. Per the germline V gene, CDR1 is MDHEN and CDR2 is SYDVKM. For the CDR3, the DNA is TGTGCCGGCAGAAGGGGACGTAGCAATCAGCCCCAGCATTCT. This translates into CAGRRGRSNQPQHS.

In regard to this clonotype: A much larger clone lies one base from this, so it may be a read error. The gene calls are TRBV30 and TRBJ1-2, with 7 bases matching TRBD1. The CDR3 has 13 residues. CDR1 GTSNPN and CDR2 SVGIG come from the germline V gene (reference sequence). The CDR3 coding sequence is TGTGTCTGGAGGACCGACGGGGACAGTGGCTACACCTTC. It translates to CVWRTDGDSGYTF.